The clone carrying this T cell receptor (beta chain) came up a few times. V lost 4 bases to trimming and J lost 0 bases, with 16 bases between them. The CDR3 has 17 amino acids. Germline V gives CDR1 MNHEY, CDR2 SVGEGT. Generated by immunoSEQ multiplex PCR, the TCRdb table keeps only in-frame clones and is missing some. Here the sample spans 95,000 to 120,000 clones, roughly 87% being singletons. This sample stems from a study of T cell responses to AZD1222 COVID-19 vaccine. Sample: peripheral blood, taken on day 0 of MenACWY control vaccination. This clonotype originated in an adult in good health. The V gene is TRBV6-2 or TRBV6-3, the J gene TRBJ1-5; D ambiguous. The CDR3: CASSSENWEGSNQPQHF. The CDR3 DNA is TGTGCCAGCAGTTCCGAGAACTGGGAGGGTAGCAATCAGCCCCAGCATTTT.